A selection of T cell receptor beta chains follows, all from one sample in a study of cytomegalovirus exposure and HLA in healthy donors. TCRdb's table, derived via immunoSEQ multiplex PCR, lists solely in-frame clones and lacks some. Counted here are roughly 200,000 clones, over 70% occurring once; the ten biggest clones make up approximately 2.6%. The sample consisted of PBMCs. The receptors shown here come from a woman aged 55-69 years in good health and CMV-seropositive. Both conserved end residues are part of each CDR3. Not every row has a clone size; where given, it reads once, few, many or a size class.

v_call: TRBV19; j_call: TRBJ2-3; clone_size: NA; cdr3_aa: CASSPSGNVDTQYF
v_call: TRBV6-6; j_call: TRBJ2-1; clone_size: few; cdr3_aa: CASSGLGSPNEQFF
v_call: TRBV18; j_call: TRBJ2-5; clone_size: NA; cdr3_aa: CASSQTEQETQYF
v_call: TRBV19; j_call: TRBJ1-5; clone_size: NA; cdr3_aa: CASTGGANQPQHF
v_call: TRBV28; j_call: TRBJ1-1; clone_size: few; cdr3_aa: CASSQGHPNTEAFF
v_call: TRBV11-1; j_call: TRBJ2-3; clone_size: NA; cdr3_aa: CASSPSTDTQYF
v_call: TRBV6-5; j_call: TRBJ2-1; clone_size: NA; cdr3_aa: CASSLTSGLYNEQFF
v_call: TRBV5-6; j_call: TRBJ2-5; clone_size: NA; cdr3_aa: CASSLARKETQYF
v_call: TRBV11-3; j_call: TRBJ1-1; clone_size: few; cdr3_aa: CASSPGQGKAFF
v_call: TRBV5-1; j_call: TRBJ2-3; clone_size: NA; cdr3_aa: CASSLRTGLTDTQYF
v_call: TRBV10-3; j_call: TRBJ1-2; clone_size: NA; cdr3_aa: CAISESLTGDAGGGYTF
v_call: TRBV10-3; j_call: TRBJ2-3; clone_size: NA; cdr3_aa: CAISGLAGVDTQYF
v_call: TRBV19; j_call: TRBJ2-7; clone_size: NA; cdr3_aa: CASSMGPPTYEQYF
v_call: TRBV13; j_call: TRBJ1-4; clone_size: NA; cdr3_aa: CASRGQSFNEKLFF
v_call: TRBV5-8; j_call: TRBJ2-5; clone_size: NA; cdr3_aa: CASSLWEGETQYF
v_call: TRBV6-1; j_call: TRBJ2-3; clone_size: few; cdr3_aa: CASSEGGGTDTQYF
v_call: TRBV6-1; j_call: TRBJ1-3; clone_size: few; cdr3_aa: CASGGQYSGNTIYF
v_call: TRBV30; j_call: TRBJ1-2; clone_size: NA; cdr3_aa: CAWSKGNYGYTF
v_call: TRBV9; j_call: TRBJ1-2; clone_size: once; cdr3_aa: CASSATDRDRPYGYTF
v_call: TRBV6-1; j_call: TRBJ1-5; clone_size: NA; cdr3_aa: CASRPTGRQPQHF
v_call: TRBV13; j_call: TRBJ1-3; clone_size: few; cdr3_aa: CASSLGRTDSYSGNTIYF
v_call: TRBV30; j_call: TRBJ2-7; clone_size: NA; cdr3_aa: CAWSLAGGAYEQYF
v_call: TRBV19; j_call: TRBJ1-2; clone_size: NA; cdr3_aa: CASGQGIYGYTF
v_call: TRBV30; j_call: TRBJ1-6; clone_size: NA; cdr3_aa: CAWSGQYNSPLHF
v_call: TRBV4-2; j_call: TRBJ2-7; clone_size: NA; cdr3_aa: CASSQVTGQEEQYF
v_call: TRBV11-3; j_call: TRBJ2-7; clone_size: few; cdr3_aa: CASSLDWSRAVSSRQYF
v_call: TRBV9; j_call: TRBJ2-2; clone_size: once; cdr3_aa: CASSVFPGSGELFF
v_call: TRBV7-9; j_call: TRBJ2-2; clone_size: NA; cdr3_aa: CASNRGGNTGELFF
v_call: TRBV4-3; j_call: TRBJ2-5; clone_size: NA; cdr3_aa: CASSQGREGVQTQYF
v_call: TRBV5-8; j_call: TRBJ2-1; clone_size: NA; cdr3_aa: CASSLALAGGPGNEQFF
v_call: TRBV6-1; j_call: TRBJ2-7; clone_size: NA; cdr3_aa: CASSEVDRGEQYF
v_call: TRBV30; j_call: TRBJ1-1; clone_size: few; cdr3_aa: CAWSVLTPNTEAFF
v_call: TRBV5-1; j_call: TRBJ1-3; clone_size: NA; cdr3_aa: CASSLRQGRPYSGNTIYF
v_call: TRBV5-1; j_call: TRBJ2-1; clone_size: NA; cdr3_aa: CASSSLGGDEQFF
v_call: TRBV12-5; j_call: TRBJ1-4; clone_size: few; cdr3_aa: CASGLVFGEKLFF
v_call: TRBV30; j_call: TRBJ2-4; clone_size: NA; cdr3_aa: CAWSVLAQAKNIQYF
v_call: TRBV11-2; j_call: TRBJ2-7; clone_size: NA; cdr3_aa: CASSPMVRGSYEQYF
v_call: TRBV27; j_call: TRBJ1-5; clone_size: few; cdr3_aa: CASSSRDQPQHF
v_call: TRBV5-1; j_call: TRBJ2-4; clone_size: NA; cdr3_aa: CASSIDRKNIQYF
v_call: TRBV2; j_call: TRBJ1-3; clone_size: NA; cdr3_aa: CASSQQGVSSGNTIYF
v_call: TRBV10-3; j_call: TRBJ1-3; clone_size: NA; cdr3_aa: CAIRADSGNTIYF
v_call: TRBV2; j_call: TRBJ2-3; clone_size: NA; cdr3_aa: CASSEIAGGDTQYF
v_call: TRBV7-6; j_call: TRBJ2-7; clone_size: NA; cdr3_aa: CASSLGEAFSYEQYF
v_call: TRBV2; j_call: TRBJ2-1; clone_size: NA; cdr3_aa: CASTTGQGAYEQFF
v_call: TRBV29-1; j_call: TRBJ1-2; clone_size: NA; cdr3_aa: CSVEQGYGYTF
v_call: TRBV2; j_call: TRBJ2-5; clone_size: NA; cdr3_aa: CASSTLAAAGAQYF
v_call: TRBV30; j_call: TRBJ1-2; clone_size: NA; cdr3_aa: CAWIRTTTGEYGYTF
v_call: TRBV11-2; j_call: TRBJ2-1; clone_size: NA; cdr3_aa: CASSSAGVHYNEQFF
v_call: TRBV21-1; j_call: TRBJ2-3; clone_size: few; cdr3_aa: CASTTSGSKTDTQYF
v_call: TRBV30; j_call: TRBJ1-5; clone_size: NA; cdr3_aa: CAWSVPRGDQPQHF
v_call: TRBV18; j_call: TRBJ2-7; clone_size: NA; cdr3_aa: CASSPPSGSSYEQYF
v_call: TRBV9; j_call: TRBJ2-1; clone_size: NA; cdr3_aa: CASSVGQGAMSYNEQFF
v_call: TRBV19; j_call: TRBJ2-2; clone_size: few; cdr3_aa: CASTTFFQGGELFF
v_call: TRBV6-1; j_call: NA; clone_size: NA; cdr3_aa: CASRKDSPYEQYF
v_call: TRBV9; j_call: TRBJ2-1; clone_size: few; cdr3_aa: CASSAGSYNEQFF
v_call: TRBV27; j_call: TRBJ1-2; clone_size: NA; cdr3_aa: CASSLSGQVGYTF
v_call: TRBV7-2; j_call: TRBJ1-1; clone_size: once; cdr3_aa: CASSSRGGNTEAFF
v_call: TRBV2; j_call: TRBJ1-1; clone_size: NA; cdr3_aa: CASSGDRGQAFF
v_call: TRBV5-5; j_call: TRBJ1-1; clone_size: NA; cdr3_aa: CASSFRGNTEAFF
v_call: TRBV5-5; j_call: TRBJ2-3; clone_size: few; cdr3_aa: CASSMGGTGAPADTQYF